Presented here are 27 T cell receptor beta chains from one specimen sequenced in a study of T cells expressing NK-cell markers. Reprocessing the 5' RACE reads, TCRdb reports a single entry for every CDR3 protein and omits DNA. Recorded for this sample: 440,000 or so distinct CDR3 sequences. Sequences were obtained from blood T cells: a sorted CD56 or NKG2C T cell subset, CD4+ or CD8+ T cells, or bulk PBMC T cells (not recorded which). These receptors came from a woman aged 18 to 75 in good health.

The CDR3 is CASSLSGVNGYTF. The chain carries TRBV27 and TRBJ1-2. The CDR3 length is 13 residues. Germline values: CDR1 MNHEY, CDR2 SMNVEV (reference sequence).

The chain links TRBV12-3 or TRBV12-4 to TRBJ2-3; TCRdb reports TRBD1, a call that lacks DNA to check it against. CDR3 length equals 17 residues. The CDR3 reads CASRSLTALFFTDTQYF.

The V gene is TRBV27, the J gene TRBJ2-5; absent DNA, TCRdb's TRBD1 call cannot be checked. The CDR3 covers 15 residues. Germline V gene sequence: CDR1 MNHEY, CDR2 SMNVEV (reference sequence). This CDR3 is CASSPKPGEEETQYF.

This rearrangement joins TRBV4-3 to TRBJ1-3. The germline V gene has CDR1 LGHNA and CDR2 YSLEER. This CDR3 has 13 residues. This CDR3 reads CASSQNSGNTIYF.

V is TRBV2 and J is TRBJ2-7; TCRdb reports TRBD2, a call that lacks DNA to check it against. Germline V lookup: CDR1 SNHLY, CDR2 FYNNEI. The CDR3 runs 13 residues. The CDR3 is CASTSSGMTEQYF.

The rearrangement links TRBV12-3 or TRBV12-4 to TRBJ1-1; TCRdb calls TRBD1, which cannot be checked without DNA. The CDR3 contains 18 residues. The CDR3 sequence is CATLRRTGQGSRGTEAFF.

The chain combines TRBV6-5 with TRBJ2-5; TCRdb selects TRBD1, and the lack of DNA leaves this call unchecked. Germline assignment: CDR1 MNHEY and CDR2 SVGAGI. The CDR3 is made up of 14 amino acids. The CDR3 loop reads CASSYGRGRETQYF.

This sequence joins TRBV29-1 and TRBJ1-1. The CDR3 runs to 11 residues. Looked up from germline, CDR1 is SQVTM and CDR2 is ANQGSEA. The CDR3 protein is CSVEGMYEAFF.

The chain employs TRBV29-1 and TRBJ2-3; the TCRdb call, TRBD2, lacks DNA for checking. This CDR3 has 14 amino acids. Germline V gene lookup returns CDR1 SQVTM and CDR2 ANQGSEA. CDR3 in amino acids: CSGWALAGTDTQYF.

V usage is TRBV10-1 and J usage is TRBJ1-2. Germline V lookup: CDR1 WNHNN, CDR2 SYGVQD (reference sequence). The CDR3 loop spans 13 amino acids. CDR3 sequence: CASSESRGHGYTF.

This chain uses TRBV7-3 with TRBJ2-2; TCRdb reports TRBD1, a call that lacks DNA to check it against. This CDR3 contains 16 residues. Germline V gene lookup returns CDR1 SGHTA and CDR2 FQGTGA. The CDR3 loop is CASSLGQLANTGELFF. The variable domain in full, completed from reference TRBV7-3 and TRBJ2-2, reads GAGVSQTPSNKVTEKGKYVELRCDPISGHTALYWYRQSLGQGPEFLIYFQGTGAADDSGLPNDRFFAVRPEGSVSTLKIQRTERGDSAVYLCASSLGQLANTGELFFGEGSRLTVL.

The J gene is TRBJ1-5, the V gene TRBV15. CDR1 and CDR2 from the germline V gene are LNHNV and YYDKDF (reference sequence). The CDR3 runs to 15 residues. CDR3 region: CATSRDWQSNQPQHF.

The chain links TRBV7-2 to TRBJ2-1; as DNA is missing, the TRBD2 call by TCRdb cannot be tested. This CDR3 comprises 14 residues. Germline values: CDR1 SGHTA, CDR2 FQGNSA. This CDR3 reads CASSLSRRDNEQFF.

The V gene is TRBV6-4, the J gene TRBJ2-3; TCRdb lists TRBD2, though no DNA is available to test this call. Germline-derived CDR1 and CDR2 are MRHNA and SNTAGT. This CDR3 spans 15 amino acids. This CDR3 reads CASSELADSTDTQYF.

The rearrangement links TRBV6-2 or TRBV6-3 to TRBJ2-5; TCRdb selects TRBD1, and the lack of DNA leaves this call unchecked. The CDR3 is 16 residues long. CDR1 is MNHEY, CDR2 SVGEGT, per germline. The CDR3 here is CASSNHPGQAKETQYF.

The V gene is TRBV12-3 or TRBV12-4, the J gene TRBJ2-1; checking the TCRdb D call of TRBD2 is not possible without DNA. The CDR3 extends over 15 amino acids. CDR3 residues: CASSWGTSSYNEQFF.

The rearrangement joins TRBV29-1 to TRBJ2-3; TCRdb selects TRBD2, and the lack of DNA leaves this call unchecked. CDR1 is SQVTM, CDR2 ANQGSEA, per germline. This CDR3 contains 17 residues. The CDR3 loop is CSVEAMPRAGHTDTQYF.

This chain uses TRBV3-1 with TRBJ2-4; TCRdb returns TRBD1, unconfirmable since there is no DNA. CDR3 size: 16 residues. From germline, CDR1 is LGHDT and CDR2 YNNKEL (reference sequence). CDR3 loop: CASSQPQGAAKNIQYF.

The chain uses TRBV12-3 or TRBV12-4 and TRBJ2-5; TCRdb returns TRBD1, unconfirmable since there is no DNA. The CDR3 extends over 16 amino acids. CDR3 region: CASSSFGTPLQETQYF.

V usage is TRBV12-3 or TRBV12-4 and J usage is TRBJ1-1; the D gene TCRdb calls, TRBD1, cannot be checked with no DNA. The CDR3 covers 14 residues. CDR3 protein: CASSFRQGSTEAFF.

The V and J genes are TRBV4-3 and TRBJ1-6. The CDR3 runs to 16 residues. Looked up from germline, CDR1 is LGHNA and CDR2 is YSLEER. Here the CDR3 reads CASSADGSSYNSPLHF.

This chain connects TRBV7-9 to TRBJ2-1; the D call from TCRdb, TRBD2, cannot be confirmed without DNA. CDR1 and CDR2 (germline): SEHNR, FQNEAQ (reference sequence). The CDR3 extends over 14 amino acids. The CDR3: CASSLDRTSDEQFF.

V gene TRBV30 combines with J gene TRBJ1-6; no DNA is available, so the TRBD1 call from TCRdb remains unchecked. CDR1 is GTSNPN and CDR2 is SVGIG in the germline V gene (reference sequence). The CDR3 covers 16 residues. CDR3 region: CAWSRTAGWYNSPLHF.

The CDR3 sequence: CASSSPRTGGANYGYTF. The chain uses TRBV28 and TRBJ1-2; TCRdb selects TRBD1, and the lack of DNA leaves this call unchecked. Germline CDR1 MDHEN, CDR2 SYDVKM. CDR3 length equals 17 residues.

The chain employs TRBV29-1 and TRBJ2-3; checking the TCRdb D call of TRBD2 is not possible without DNA. The CDR3 is 13 amino acids. Germline V gene data show CDR1 as SQVTM and CDR2 as ANQGSEA. CDR3 sequence: CSVPAGVADTQYF.

V usage is TRBV7-2 and J usage is TRBJ1-1; no DNA is available, so the TRBD1 call from TCRdb remains unchecked. The length of the CDR3 is 15 residues. Germline assignment: CDR1 SGHTA and CDR2 FQGNSA. The CDR3 sequence: CASSLVAPLATEAFF.

V and J are TRBV2 and TRBJ2-3. This CDR3 comprises 12 residues. CDR1 is SNHLY and CDR2 is FYNNEI in the germline V gene. The CDR3: CASSVSTDMQYF.